This paragraph reports one TCR beta chain. Its cognate antigen is unknown. The CDR3 covers 15 residues. V lost 1 base to trimming and J lost 4 bases, with 11 bases between them. Germline values: CDR1 SGHTA, CDR2 FQGNSA. The data stem from a study of OX40 agonist ivuxolimab in advanced cancers. Study summary: A diagnosis of hepatocellular carcinoma, melanoma, renal cell or head and neck cancer was present in dose-escalation patients. Three patients had partial responses: one hepatocellular carcinoma, two cutaneous melanoma.

Study conclusions and caveats: People who partly responded at 0.1-3.0 mg/kg had some of the least clonal expansion seen. In a subset of nonresponders, normalized T-cell clonal expansion was also low.

The assay was immunoSEQ multiplex PCR, and TCRdb's table has in-frame clones only and misses some. The table has around 62,000 clones, over 60% seen once. The starting material was CD4+ or CD8+ T cells sorted from blood, obtained in a trial of the OX40 agonist ivuxolimab. The chain has TRBV7-2 and TRBJ2-1; D gene unclear. The clonotype comes from an adult with an advanced solid tumor such as melanoma, head and neck, liver or kidney cancer. The CDR3 region has the DNA TGTGCCAGCAGCTTAGGGGGATCGAAGTACAATGAGCAGTTCTTC. This translates into CASSLGGSKYNEQFF.